A selection of T cell receptor beta chains follows, all from one sample in a study of cytomegalovirus exposure and HLA in healthy donors. Some clones are missing from TCRdb's copy, which holds only in-frame ones; the method was immunoSEQ multiplex PCR. The sample contains approximately 210,000 clones, about four fifths of which appear only once. Input material: PBMCs. The receptors were gathered from a man aged 40-49 years in good health and CMV-seropositive. Each CDR3 is given with its conserved first and last residue. The D gene is left open where the match is weak. Clone size is stated in some rows and not others, as once, few, many or a class when expanded.

v_call	d_call	j_call	clone_size	cdr3_aa	cdr3_nt
TRBV18	NA	TRBJ2-2	NA	CASSSDRNTGELFF	TGTGCCAGCTCTTCCGACAGGAACACCGGGGAGCTGTTTTTT
TRBV6-6	TRBD1	TRBJ2-5	NA	CATTRQGEETQYF	TGTGCCACCACGCGGCAGGGGGAAGAGACCCAGTACTTC
TRBV5-1	NA	TRBJ2-5	NA	CASSLARPETQYF	TGCGCCAGCAGCTTGGCCAGGCCGGAGACCCAGTACTTC
TRBV14	NA	TRBJ1-1	NA	CASSPPGMNTEAFF	TGTGCCAGCAGCCCCCCGGGGATGAACACTGAAGCTTTCTTT
TRBV5-1	NA	TRBJ2-3	NA	CASSLVGPDTQYF	TGCGCCAGCAGCTTGGTGGGGCCAGATACGCAGTATTTT
TRBV5-1	NA	TRBJ2-1	NA	CASSLGGQGWGNEQFF	TGCGCCAGCAGCTTGGGCGGCCAGGGTTGGGGCAATGAGCAGTTCTTC
TRBV19	TRBD2	TRBJ2-5	NA	CASSRIAGGIGETQYF	TGTGCCAGTAGTAGGATAGCGGGAGGAATAGGAGAGACCCAGTACTTC
TRBV11-3	TRBD2	TRBJ2-2	once	CASSLRGGRPDTGELFF	TGTGCCAGCAGCTTACGGGGCGGGAGGCCGGACACCGGGGAGCTGTTTTTT
TRBV7-2	TRBD1	TRBJ1-1	few	CASSLRGRQGRNTEAFF	TGTGCCAGCAGCTTAAGGGGCCGACAGGGTAGGAACACTGAAGCTTTCTTT
TRBV25-1	NA	TRBJ2-1	NA	CASTIGYNEQFF	TGTGCCAGCACGATCGGGTACAATGAGCAGTTCTTC
TRBV6-5	TRBD1	TRBJ2-5	few	CASRTGGKTQYF	TGTGCCAGCAGAACAGGGGGAAAGACCCAGTACTTC
TRBV2	TRBD1	TRBJ1-1	NA	CASSEANPRQGGPTEAFF	TGTGCCAGCAGTGAAGCCAACCCGCGACAGGGAGGACCGACTGAAGCTTTCTTT
TRBV30	NA	TRBJ1-3	NA	CAWSRTSSGNTIYF	TGTGCCTGGTCCCGTACTAGCTCTGGAAACACCATATATTTT
TRBV19	NA	TRBJ1-1	NA	CASSLGSMNTEAFF	TGTGCCAGTAGTTTAGGCAGTATGAACACTGAAGCTTTCTTT
TRBV6-1	NA	TRBJ2-5	NA	CASSGRQGGTRETQYF	TGTGCCAGCAGTGGCCGACAGGGTGGGACTAGGGAGACCCAGTACTTC
TRBV28	NA	TRBJ2-5	once	CASSYSYWGDYQETQYF	TGTGCCAGCAGTTACTCTTACTGGGGGGACTACCAAGAGACCCAGTACTTC
TRBV2	TRBD1	TRBJ2-5	few	CASSSTGVETQYF	TGTGCCAGCAGTTCCACAGGGGTAGAGACCCAGTACTTC
TRBV27	NA	TRBJ2-1	once	CASSSPQRGGGNEQFF	TGTGCCAGCAGTTCCCCTCAGCGCGGTGGGGGGAATGAGCAGTTCTTC
TRBV18	NA	TRBJ1-2	once	CASLASREGGYTF	TGTGCCAGCTTAGCCTCCCGGGAGGGCGGCTACACCTTC
TRBV7-9	TRBD2	TRBJ2-1	once	CASSSASGRYNEQFF	TGTGCCAGCAGCTCCGCTAGCGGACGTTACAATGAGCAGTTCTTC
TRBV2	NA	TRBJ1-3	NA	CASSVGRRGSGNTIYF	TGTGCCAGCAGCGTCGGTCGGCGCGGCTCTGGAAACACCATATATTTT
TRBV7-9	NA	TRBJ1-1	once	CASSLGTRANTEAFF	TGTGCCAGCAGCTTAGGGACACGGGCGAACACTGAAGCTTTCTTT
TRBV5-4	NA	TRBJ2-5	NA	CASSSRGGETQYF	TGTGCCAGCAGCTCAAGGGGGGGGGAGACCCAGTACTTC
TRBV27	NA	TRBJ1-5	NA	CASSLSRVQPQHF	TGTGCCAGCAGTTTATCGAGGGTACAGCCCCAGCATTTT
TRBV11-2	TRBD2	TRBJ2-1	NA	CASSPRGGIPNEQFF	TGTGCCAGCAGCCCCCGGGGGGGGATCCCCAATGAGCAGTTCTTC
TRBV7-2	TRBD2	TRBJ2-7	NA	CASSLRPGLAGHEQYF	TGTGCCAGCAGCCTAAGACCGGGACTAGCGGGACACGAGCAGTACTTC
TRBV4-1	TRBD2	TRBJ2-1	NA	CASSQVAGVNNEQFF	TGCGCCAGCAGCCAAGTAGCGGGAGTAAATAATGAGCAGTTCTTC
TRBV5-1	NA	TRBJ2-1	NA	CASSPGRGFAEQFF	TGCGCCAGCAGCCCGGGACGGGGGTTCGCTGAGCAGTTCTTC
TRBV21-1	NA	TRBJ2-1	NA	CASSSGTNSYNEQFF	TGTGCCAGCAGCTCCGGGACTAACTCCTACAATGAGCAGTTCTTC
TRBV7-9	TRBD2	TRBJ2-1	NA	CASSLAREREGVYEQFF	TGTGCCAGCAGCTTAGCGCGGGAGCGGGAGGGCGTTTATGAGCAGTTCTTC
TRBV5-1	TRBD2	TRBJ2-5	NA	CASSPVAGAWETQYF	TGCGCCAGCAGTCCGGTAGCGGGAGCCTGGGAGACCCAGTACTTC
TRBV5-1	NA	TRBJ2-5	NA	CASSLVRGGETQYF	TGCGCCAGCAGCTTGGTTAGGGGAGGAGAGACCCAGTACTTC
TRBV19	TRBD1	TRBJ2-7	NA	CASSMGTVAYEQYF	TGTGCCAGTAGTATGGGGACAGTCGCCTACGAGCAGTACTTC
TRBV7-2	NA	TRBJ2-1	NA	CASSSLYEQFF	TGTGCCAGCAGCTCCTTATATGAGCAGTTCTTC
TRBV5-1	NA	TRBJ2-3	NA	CASSLDGRGDTQYF	TGCGCCAGCAGCTTGGACGGAAGAGGAGATACGCAGTATTTT
TRBV7-6	NA	TRBJ1-1	NA	CASSQHGTEAFF	TGTGCCAGCAGCCAACATGGCACTGAAGCTTTCTTT
TRBV6-1	TRBD1	TRBJ1-5	NA	CASSEGMVGTVDNQPQHF	TGTGCCAGCAGTGAAGGAATGGTGGGGACAGTAGACAATCAGCCCCAGCATTTT
TRBV18	NA	TRBJ2-3	NA	CASSPPRAGTDTQYF	TGTGCCAGCTCACCTCCCAGGGCAGGGACAGATACGCAGTATTTT
TRBV29-1	NA	TRBJ1-1	NA	CSPGQNTEAFF	TGCAGCCCGGGACAAAACACTGAAGCTTTCTTT
TRBV21-1	NA	TRBJ1-5	NA	CASSTKAGQGRGGNQPQHF	TGTGCCAGCAGCACAAAAGCCGGACAGGGTCGAGGGGGCAATCAGCCCCAGCATTTT
TRBV6-1	TRBD2	TRBJ2-3	NA	CASSEGAGAKNGDTQYF	TGTGCCAGCAGTGAAGGAGCGGGAGCCAAAAATGGAGATACGCAGTATTTT
TRBV9	NA	TRBJ1-3	NA	CASSGAFVSGNTIYF	TGTGCCAGCAGCGGGGCGTTCGTATCTGGAAACACCATATATTTT
TRBV29-1	NA	TRBJ2-1	NA	CSVETYSYNEQFF	TGCAGCGTGGAGACCTACTCCTACAATGAGCAGTTCTTC
TRBV28	NA	TRBJ1-3	NA	CASRVALSGNTIYF	TGTGCCAGCAGGGTAGCGCTCTCTGGAAACACCATATATTTT
TRBV27	TRBD2	TRBJ2-7	NA	CASSFAGVSYEQYF	TGTGCCAGCAGTTTCGCGGGAGTATCGTACGAGCAGTACTTC
TRBV2	NA	TRBJ1-2	NA	CASRKEGSLYGYTF	TGTGCCAGCAGGAAGGAGGGGTCCCTCTATGGCTACACCTTC
TRBV15	NA	TRBJ2-3	once	CATSRDSPDRFTDTQYF	TGTGCCACCAGCAGAGATTCCCCCGACAGGTTCACAGATACGCAGTATTTT
TRBV5-4	NA	TRBJ1-1	few	CASSPRENTEAFF	TGTGCCAGCAGCCCACGGGAGAACACTGAAGCTTTCTTT
TRBV7-9	NA	TRBJ2-6	NA	CASSLYAGRAGANVLTF	TGTGCCAGCAGCTTATATGCGGGGCGCGCTGGGGCCAACGTCCTGACTTTC
TRBV29-1	TRBD1	TRBJ1-5	NA	CSVLGQGINQPQHF	TGCAGCGTCCTCGGACAGGGGATAAATCAGCCCCAGCATTTT
TRBV25-1	NA	TRBJ1-4	NA	CASIRAGGDEKLFF	TGTGCCAGCATACGGGCGGGGGGCGATGAAAAACTGTTTTTT
TRBV6-6	NA	TRBJ1-3	NA	CASSYGGARGNTIYF	TGTGCCAGCAGTTACGGGGGGGCGCGTGGAAACACCATATATTTT
TRBV28	TRBD2	TRBJ2-7	few	CASRSPGLAGADEQYF	TGTGCCAGCAGGTCCCCGGGACTAGCGGGAGCAGACGAGCAGTACTTC
TRBV5-1	NA	TRBJ1-4	NA	CASSRSGGEGEKLFF	TGCGCCAGCAGCCGGAGTGGGGGGGAGGGCGAAAAACTGTTTTTT
TRBV11-2	NA	TRBJ1-1	few	CASSLKESGKRDTEAFF	TGTGCCAGCAGCTTGAAGGAGTCGGGGAAAAGGGACACTGAAGCTTTCTTT
TRBV4-1	NA	TRBJ2-4	NA	CASSQPPLDRENIQYF	TGCGCCAGCAGCCAGCCCCCCCTGGATAGGGAGAACATTCAGTACTTC
TRBV7-8	NA	TRBJ1-1	NA	CASSLRRVTDTEAFF	TGTGCCAGCAGCTTGCGGAGGGTTACGGACACTGAAGCTTTCTTT
TRBV7-9	TRBD2	TRBJ2-5	NA	CASSLRLAGQETQYF	TGTGCCAGCAGCCTCCGACTAGCGGGGCAAGAGACCCAGTACTTC
TRBV18	TRBD2	TRBJ2-2	NA	CASSPRLAENTGELFF	TGTGCCAGCTCACCACGACTAGCGGAGAACACCGGGGAGCTGTTTTTT
TRBV4-1	NA	TRBJ1-2	NA	CASSQDQGSIYGYTF	TGCGCCAGCAGCCAAGATCAGGGGTCGATATATGGCTACACCTTC